The rows below give T cell receptor beta chains drawn from one sample of a study of control samples from healthy donors and cancer patients. The assay was immunoSEQ multiplex PCR, and TCRdb's table has in-frame clones only and misses some. Among about 75,000 clones listed, approximately 80% were seen once. Sequencing was carried out using blood. Receptors were obtained from a man aged 50-59 years in good health. The CDR3 runs from the conserved cysteine through the conserved F or W. A D gene is named only where the DNA matches it firmly. The size of a clone is reported for some rows only, either as once, few or many, or as a class for expanded clones.

- TRBJ1-1 TRBV4-1 - TGCGCCAGCAGCCAAGAGCGTCAGTTGAACACTGAAGCTTTCTTT CASSQERQLNTEAFF
TRBD2 TRBJ2-3 TRBV13 - TGTGCCAGCAGCTCTCCCGCAACTTCCAGCGGGACTAGCACAGATACGCAGTATTTT CASSSPATSSGTSTDTQYF
- TRBJ1-2 TRBV27 - TGTGCCAGCAGTCCCCTTCGGCCGCGCACCCATGGCTACACCTTC CASSPLRPRTHGYTF
- TRBJ2-7 TRBV19 - TGTGCCAGTAGTTCTCAGAGGGCATACGAGCAGTACTTC CASSSQRAYEQYF
TRBD1 TRBJ2-7 TRBV5-1 - TGCGCCAGCCGGGACAGGGGCGATAGCTCCTACGAGCAGTACTTC CASRDRGDSSYEQYF
TRBD2 TRBJ2-7 TRBV28 - TGTGCCAGCAGTTTATATCTAGCGGGATCCTACGAGCAGTACTTC CASSLYLAGSYEQYF
- TRBJ1-3 TRBV4-1 - TGCGCCAGCAGCCAAGACAGGGGCGCGGAAGGAAACACCATATATTTT CASSQDRGAEGNTIYF
- TRBJ2-3 TRBV6-1 - TGTGCCAGCAGTGATGTGGGGGAGAGTATACGCAGTACGCAGTATTTT CASSDVGESIRSTQYF
- TRBJ1-1 TRBV19 - TGTGCCAGTAGTATTGGACGGGGGCGAAACACTGAAGCTTTCTTT CASSIGRGRNTEAFF
- TRBJ2-1 TRBV29-1 - TGCAGCGTTGAGACACAGCAGTTCTTC CSVETQQFF
- TRBJ1-5 TRBV2 - TGTGCCAGCTCTAGGAGAACCCGGGGCGTGGGCAATCAGCCCCAGCATTTT CASSRRTRGVGNQPQHF
TRBD2 TRBJ2-2 TRBV18 - TGTGCCAGCTCCGTAACTAGCGGGAGGACCGGGGAGCTGTTTTTT CASSVTSGRTGELFF
- TRBJ2-3 TRBV14 - TGTGCCAGCAGCACACTTCAACAGGGTAGCACAGATACGCAGTATTTT CASSTLQQGSTDTQYF
- TRBJ1-6 TRBV4-1 - TGCGCCAGCAGCCAAGATTGGTACATCAGCTCACCCCTCCACTTT CASSQDWYISSPLHF
- TRBJ2-5 TRBV27 - TGTGCCAGCAGTTTAGAGACCCAAGGGCGGACCCAGTACTTC CASSLETQGRTQYF
- TRBJ2-7 TRBV24-1 - TGTGCCACCAGTGACTCCGGGACTGTATCCTACGAGCAGTACTTC CATSDSGTVSYEQYF
- TRBJ2-7 TRBV5-1 - TGCGCCAGCAGCGTAGGGGTAGGTTTGACGAGAGGCTCCTACGAGCAGTACTTC CASSVGVGLTRGSYEQYF
TRBD2 TRBJ2-3 TRBV7-2 once TGTGCCAGCAGCGACGACGGACTAGCGGGAGCCACAGATACGCAGTATTTT CASSDDGLAGATDTQYF
- TRBJ1-4 TRBV30 - TGTGCCTGGAGCCTCAGGGGCCGCCGTGAAAAACTGTTTTTT CAWSLRGRREKLFF
- TRBJ1-4 TRBV25-1 - TGTGCCAGCAGCACGGTCCGAGCCCCCTCGCCAGGGCTCGTAAAACTGTTTTTT CASSTVRAPSPGLVKLFF
- TRBJ2-5 TRBV25-1 - TGTGCCAGCAGTGCAACTCCCAGCGGGCCCCGAGAGACCCAGTACTTC CASSATPSGPRETQYF
- TRBJ2-1 TRBV5-1 - TGCGCCAGCAGCCCGGCCGGGAGCGCCAATGAGCAGTTCTTC CASSPAGSANEQFF
TRBD1 TRBJ1-1 TRBV11-3 - TGTGCCAGCAGCCATAGGACAGGGAACACTGAAGCTTTCTTT CASSHRTGNTEAFF
TRBD1 TRBJ1-1 TRBV11-3 - TGTGCCAGCAGCTTAGAGGGGACAGGGACCTACACTGAAGCTTTCTTT CASSLEGTGTYTEAFF
TRBD1 TRBJ2-7 TRBV19 once TGTGCCAGTAGTAACCGACAGGGGCACGAGCAGTACTTC CASSNRQGHEQYF
TRBD1 TRBJ1-2 TRBV28 - TGTGCCAGCAGTTGGGACAGGGGGGATTATGGCTACACCTTC CASSWDRGDYGYTF
- TRBJ2-5 TRBV18 few TGTGCCAGCTCACCACTAATCGGGGGAGAGACCCAGTACTTC CASSPLIGGETQYF
- TRBJ1-1 TRBV10-3 - TGTGCCATCAGTGAGTCAGGGGTAACGAACACTGAAGCTTTCTTT CAISESGVTNTEAFF
- TRBJ2-7 TRBV13 once TGTGCCAGCAGCTTATCCCCAGGGCTAGCGTCCTACGAGCAGTACTTC CASSLSPGLASYEQYF
- TRBJ2-3 TRBV6-4 - TGTGCCAGCAGCCGGGACCCCTCTAGCACAGATACGCAGTATTTT CASSRDPSSTDTQYF
TRBD1 TRBJ2-7 TRBV11-3 - TGTGCCAGCAGCCCCCGGGACAGGTCTCTAACCTACGAGCAGTACTTC CASSPRDRSLTYEQYF
- TRBJ2-7 TRBV9 - TGTGCCAGCAGCGTAGCCCCCGTGGGGGAGCAGTACTTC CASSVAPVGEQYF
- TRBJ2-3 TRBV6-1 - TGTGCCAGCAGTGGTTATCCCACCTTACCACCAGATACGCAGTATTTT CASSGYPTLPPDTQYF
- TRBJ1-4 TRBV6-6 - TGTGCCAGCAGTTTTGGGGACATTAATGAAAAACTGTTTTTT CASSFGDINEKLFF
TRBD1 TRBJ2-3 TRBV4-3 - TGCGCCAGCAGCCAACAAACAGGGGACCCCACAGATACGCAGTATTTT CASSQQTGDPTDTQYF
- TRBJ2-1 TRBV27 - TGTGCCAGCAGTTTACTGGGGACGGATAGCTCCTACAATGAGCAGTTCTTC CASSLLGTDSSYNEQFF
- TRBJ1-5 TRBV4-1 - TGCGCCAGCAGCCAAGTAGTCGTTCCAAATCAGCCCCAGCATTTT CASSQVVVPNQPQHF
- TRBJ2-3 TRBV2 - TGTGCCAGCAACCCAGACTTGGGTACGCAGTATTTT CASNPDLGTQYF
TRBD2 TRBJ2-1 TRBV5-4 - TGTGCCAGCAGCTTGATAGCGGGAGCCGCATACAATGAGCAGTTCTTC CASSLIAGAAYNEQFF
TRBD2 TRBJ2-7 TRBV5-4 - TGTGCCAGCAGCTCTGGACTAGGGGAGTACGAGCAGTACTTC CASSSGLGEYEQYF
- TRBJ2-3 TRBV5-4 - TGTGCCAGCAGCGACGGAAACACGGGGGCCACAGATACGCAGTATTTT CASSDGNTGATDTQYF
TRBD1 TRBJ1-3 TRBV2 - TGTGCCAGCAGTGAAGACGGGACAGGGGGTTCATTTGGAAACACCATATATTTT CASSEDGTGGSFGNTIYF